This T cell receptor (beta chain) was recovered during a study of Ad26.COV2.S vaccination and SARS-CoV-2 variants. The table came from immunoSEQ multiplex PCR; TCRdb's copy has only in-frame clones and leaves some out. The sample has about 98,000 clones, roughly 75% seen once; the top ten hold around 16%. V was shortened by 5 bases and J by 3 bases, with 5 bases between the two germline ends. The CDR3 has 11 amino acids. The germline V gene has CDR1 MDHEN and CDR2 SYDVKM. The sequence was collected from a human donor who had recovered from COVID-19. Source: peripheral blood, taken after recovery from COVID-19. V usage is TRBV28 and J usage is TRBJ2-7; no firm D call. The CDR3 DNA reads TGTGCCAGCAGTGCAGGCTACGAGCAGTACTTC. Translated: CASSAGYEQYF.